Listed below are T cell receptor beta chains from one sample, sequenced in a study of technical replicates of blood from a few donors. Sequencing used immunoSEQ multiplex PCR; TCRdb keeps in-frame clones, though not all of them. The sample lists roughly 73,000 clones; about 92% were seen once. Input material: T cells isolated from PBMCs. The source is a human donor in good health. Each CDR3 is given with its conserved first and last residue. A D gene is named only where the DNA matches it firmly.

>TRBJ1-4|TRBV27|TRBD1
TGTGCCAGCAGTTTATTAGGGACAGGGGTCGATGAAAAACTGTTTTTT
CASSLLGTGVDEKLFF
>TRBJ1-3|TRBV6-5|NA
TGTGCCAGCAGTTACGGACTGCGGGGAAACACCATATATTTT
CASSYGLRGNTIYF
>TRBJ1-5|TRBV29-1|NA
TGCAGCGTTGACCGTGAGACTACCGAGCCCCAGCATTTT
CSVDRETTEPQHF
>TRBJ2-2|TRBV5-4|TRBD1
TGTGCCAGCAGCACCGGGGACAGGGGCACCGGGGAGCTGTTTTTT
CASSTGDRGTGELFF
>TRBJ1-2|TRBV7-9|TRBD1
TGTGCCAGCAGCTTAGTGACTGGACAGGGGGTAGGCTACACCTTC
CASSLVTGQGVGYTF
>TRBJ1-2|TRBV21-1|NA
TGTGCCAGCAGCAGCCGCCGGGGTCTTGGCTACACCTTC
CASSSRRGLGYTF
>TRBJ1-4|TRBV23-1|TRBD1
TGCGCCAGCAGTCGGGGGACAGCCTCCCCAACTAATGAAAAACTGTTTTTT
CASSRGTASPTNEKLFF
>TRBJ1-2|TRBV9|NA
TGTGCCAGCAGCGGAGAAACGGGAATCGGGCACTATGGCTACACCTTC
CASSGETGIGHYGYTF
>TRBJ2-3|TRBV4-2|NA
TGTGCCAGCAGCCAAGGGCCTAGCGGCACAGATACGCAGTATTTT
CASSQGPSGTDTQYF
>TRBJ1-2|TRBV16|TRBD1
TGTGCCAGCAGCCAATCGTCCGGACAGGCCGTCTATGGCTACACCTTC
CASSQSSGQAVYGYTF
>TRBJ2-7|TRBV4-1|NA
TGCGCCAGCAGCCAGCAGGGCTACGAGCAGTACTTC
CASSQQGYEQYF
>TRBJ1-1|TRBV30|TRBD1
TGTGCCTGGAGGGTCACACCGGGACAGCTGAGAGAAGCTTTCTTT
CAWRVTPGQLREAFF
>TRBJ1-6|TRBV5-6|NA
TGTGCCAGCAGCTTGGGGCTGGGAGCAAATTCACCCCTCCACTTT
CASSLGLGANSPLHF
>TRBJ1-6|TRBV7-3|NA
TGTGCCAGCAGCTTACGGAGCTCCTATAATTCACCCCTCCACTTT
CASSLRSSYNSPLHF
>TRBJ1-1|TRBV5-1|TRBD1
TGCGCCAGCAGCTTCGAACCGGGACAGGGGGAGATGAACACTGAAGCTTTCTTT
CASSFEPGQGEMNTEAFF
>TRBJ1-1|TRBV5-1|TRBD1
TGCGCCAGCAGTTTCCGCGCAGGGGGGACAAACACTGAAGCTTTCTTT
CASSFRAGGTNTEAFF
>TRBJ2-7|TRBV18|TRBD2
TGTGCCAGCTCATCCGGGACTACCCTCGAGCAGTACTTC
CASSSGTTLEQYF
>TRBJ2-5|TRBV18|NA
TGTGCCAGCTCACCAGTTACGCCTAGGGAGACCCAGTACTTC
CASSPVTPRETQYF
>TRBJ1-4|TRBV18|NA
TGTGCCAGCTCACGACAGGAGGCAACTAATGAAAAACTGTTTTTT
CASSRQEATNEKLFF
>TRBJ2-2|TRBV27|TRBD1
TGTGCCAGCAGCCGGGACAGGTACACCGGGGAGCTGTTTTTT
CASSRDRYTGELFF
>TRBJ2-5|TRBV30|NA
TGTGCCTGGAGTCCCGGGACTCGGGAAGAGACCCAGTACTTC
CAWSPGTREETQYF
>TRBJ2-2|TRBV6-4|NA
TGTGCCAGCAGTTCCAAGAACACCGGGGAGCTGTTTTTT
CASSSKNTGELFF
>TRBJ2-1|TRBV7-2|NA
TGTGCCAGCAGCTTATCGCGGAACAATGAGCAGTTCTTC
CASSLSRNNEQFF